Listed below are T cell receptor beta chains from one sample, sequenced in a study of CD8 T cell repertoires and HIV-1 epitope variants. Data came from immunoSEQ multiplex PCR; TCRdb stores just in-frame clones and leaves some out. This sample has about 6,000 clones, with under 80% found just once. The antigens these receptors bind are not known. The specimen sequenced was cultured CD8+ T cells derived from PBMCs. The receptors originated from a male donor with HIV. Each CDR3 is given with its conserved first and last residue. A D gene is named only where the DNA matches it firmly.

>TRBV19|NA|18|TRBJ1-4
CASSIDERDPATNEKLFF
>TRBV28|NA|14|TRBJ2-1
CASSLSPDNDEQFF
>TRBV7-8|NA|14|TRBJ1-6
CASSLGQGGQPLHF
>TRBV28|TRBD2|18|TRBJ2-3
CASSLLAGDYVSTDTQYF
>TRBV28|NA|15|TRBJ1-4
CASTLTLSTNEKLFF
>TRBV5-4|TRBD1|15|TRBJ1-1
CASSSGQGQNTEAFF
>TRBV7-6|TRBD2|14|TRBJ2-1
CASRGLAGANEQFF
>TRBV27|NA|15|TRBJ2-7
CASSLQAGSSYEQYF
>TRBV28|NA|15|TRBJ2-3
CASSSGLTSTDTQYF
>TRBV6-5|NA|14|TRBJ2-7
CASSSDVSAYEQYF
>TRBV19|TRBD2|15|TRBJ2-2
CASSIVGLVAGELFF
>TRBV28|NA|18|TRBJ2-5
CASSLEELDSREQETQYF
>TRBV2|TRBD1|15|TRBJ2-7
CASSEAFGTGNEQYF
>TRBV5-6|NA|13|TRBJ1-1
CASSLAPVTEAFF
>TRBV28|NA|14|NA
CASSLLLISYEQYF
>TRBV11-1|NA|14|TRBJ2-7
CASSELPGSYEQYF
>TRBV7-3|TRBD2|13|TRBJ2-1
CASSSLGGNEQFF
>TRBV27|NA|13|TRBJ2-7
CASSFVQGSEQYF
>TRBV6-5|NA|15|TRBJ1-1
CASSYSSEANTEAFF
>TRBV21-1|NA|15|TRBJ2-4
CASSRPGPLKNIQYF
>TRBV7-8|TRBD2|16|TRBJ2-3
CASSMLVGGGSDTQYF
>TRBV5-1|NA|15|TRBJ2-1
CASSLTSSFPNEQFF
>TRBV4-3|NA|13|TRBJ2-5
CASSSLLTETQYF
>TRBV5-4|NA|12|TRBJ2-5
CASWDTQETQYF
>TRBV13|NA|14|TRBJ2-5
CASSHRQSQETQYF
>TRBV5-5|TRBD1|16|TRBJ2-7
CASSLENRGHPYEQYF
>TRBV4-1|NA|14|TRBJ1-1
CASSQVGMNTEAFF
>TRBV5-4|TRBD2|16|TRBJ2-2
CASSRPGLAETGELFF
>TRBV27|TRBD2|15|TRBJ2-7
CASSLSASGGYEQYF
>TRBV4-1|NA|16|TRBJ1-1
CASSQEYLAMNTEAFF
>TRBV7-9|NA|17|TRBJ1-1
CASSPRGMGASRTEAFF
>TRBV5-6|NA|17|TRBJ2-1
CASSLGGGSGPYNEQFF
>TRBV27|TRBD2|14|TRBJ2-1
CASSSQSSGAPQFF
>TRBV7-8|NA|14|TRBJ2-5
CASSDGQPQETQYF
>TRBV27|TRBD2|17|TRBJ2-1
CASSPTTSGYSYNEQFF
>TRBV7-8|NA|14|TRBJ2-2
CASSQLRRTGELFF
>TRBV9|TRBD1|15|TRBJ2-7
CASSVGDRGRYEQYF
>TRBV19|TRBD1|14|TRBJ1-1
CASSSGTGITEAFF
>TRBV10-3|NA|15|TRBJ1-1
CAISEPTTANTEAFF
>TRBV14|TRBD2|13|TRBJ2-1
CASRLAGEGEQFF
>TRBV28|TRBD1|15|TRBJ1-2
CASSYGTEEGYGYTF
>TRBV6-6|TRBD1|16|TRBJ1-5
CASSYGNRGRVQPQHF
>TRBV29-1|NA|12|TRBJ2-2
CSVEDRVGELFF